This TCR beta chain was sequenced for a study of blood T cell repertoires in COVID-19. With 5 bases clipped from V and 8 bases from J, the junction kept 5 bases outside the gene matches. CDR1 is MNHEY and CDR2 is SVGEGT in the germline V gene. The CDR3 loop spans 12 amino acids. As originally analysed: Nucleated cell counts were estimated from reference gene primer amplification. The assay was immunoSEQ multiplex PCR, and TCRdb's table has in-frame clones only and misses some. V and J calls and clone size come straight from that table; D and trimming were deduced from the DNA. The data contain over 450,000 clones, approximately 88% of them seen just once; the ten biggest clones take up under 8.5%.

Sample: peripheral blood. V and J are TRBV6-2 or TRBV6-3 and TRBJ1-2; 7 bases match TRBD1. This clonotype was obtained from a woman in her fifties or sixties with COVID-19, enrolled during active disease. The CDR3 spells CASSALGGGYTF. The CDR3 region has the DNA TGTGCCAGCAGTGCCCTAGGGGGCGGCTACACCTTC.